The clone carrying this T cell receptor beta chain was found many times. Its matching antigen is unknown. TCRdb called the 5' RACE reads again in MiXCR, with one record for every CDR3 protein. The table records 150,000 to 200,000 distinct CDR3 sequences, 13% of them present only once. The data were obtained in a study of CD8 T cells in ankylosing spondylitis. Points from the study as a whole: The study looked at matched synovial fluid samples from ankylosing spondylitis patients. Disease-linked clones were reported to be significantly enriched there. Reports of some motif variants in reactive arthritis synovial fluid and blood predate this one.

The germline V gene encodes CDR1 SEHNR and CDR2 FQNEAQ (reference sequence). The CDR3 length is 16 residues. Trimming removed 1 base from V and 7 bases from J, with 19 bases in between. This chain uses TRBV7-9 with TRBJ1-1; D remains unclear. The specimen sequenced was blood, either unsorted or a sorted T cell fraction (not recorded which). This TCR came from a female donor with ankylosing spondylitis or in good health (not recorded which). The DNA of the CDR3 is TGTGCCAGCAGCTTAGGTGGGTCGGATCGTAAGGGTGAAGCTTTCTTT. It yields the protein CASSLGGSDRKGEAFF.